What follows is one T cell receptor beta chain and its context. Its antigen is currently unknown. The data were taken from a study of response to subunit inactivated influenza vaccine. Findings and caveats of the study: The authors offered the suggestion that each seasonal influenza vaccination recruits few new T cells.

MiXCR was run by TCRdb on the RT-PCR reads, yielding one entry per CDR3 protein. Among over 800,000 distinct CDR3 sequences listed, around 20% were seen once. After removal of 4 bases from V and 7 bases from J, the junction contained 12 bases not matched to a gene. The CDR3 sequence is 15 residues long. Germline assignment: CDR1 SGHRS and CDR2 YFSETQ. The chain has TRBV5-1 and TRBJ2-7, with 9 bases fitting TRBD1. This TCR was sampled from a middle-aged man who received an inactivated influenza vaccine. The source material was PBMCs from blood, sampled roughly 5 days after vaccination. The CDR3 DNA reads as TGCGCCAGCAGCCAAACAGGGGGCGGTAAGGGGGAGCAGTACTTC. Translating it yields CASSQTGGGKGEQYF.